This TCR beta chain appears in the sequencing data of a study of neoadjuvant anti-PD-1 for oral cavity cancer. The CDR3 totals 15 residues. Deletions cut 5 bases from V and 0 bases from J, with 13 bases between. Germline CDR1 is SGDLS and CDR2 is YYNGEE. Repertoires were generated with immunoSEQ multiplex PCR, while TCRdb's copy carries only in-frame clones and drops some. The top ten clones hold more than 4% of a sample with about 42,000 clones, 65% to 80% of them seen once. The time point here: after neoadjuvant nivolumab, at surgical resection. The sequence came from a person aged 35 to 85 with oral cavity squamous cell carcinoma. Here the sequenced sample was PBMCs, taken after nivolumab (anti-PD-1) treatment. The chain couples TRBV9 to TRBJ2-3; no clear D gene. CDR3 amino acids: CASSPRLVSTDTQYF. In DNA form, the CDR3 reads TGTGCCAGCAGTCCCCGTTTAGTAAGCACAGATACGCAGTATTTT.